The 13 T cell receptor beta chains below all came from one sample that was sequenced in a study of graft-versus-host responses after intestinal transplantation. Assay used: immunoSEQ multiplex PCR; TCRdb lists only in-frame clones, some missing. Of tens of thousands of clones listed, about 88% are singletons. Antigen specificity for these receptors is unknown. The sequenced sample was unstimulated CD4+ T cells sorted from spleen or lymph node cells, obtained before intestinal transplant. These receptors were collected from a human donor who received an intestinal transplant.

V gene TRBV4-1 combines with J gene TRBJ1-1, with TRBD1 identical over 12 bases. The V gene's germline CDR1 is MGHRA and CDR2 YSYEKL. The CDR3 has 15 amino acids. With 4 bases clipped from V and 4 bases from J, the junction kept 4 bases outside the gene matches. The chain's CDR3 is CASSRGTGGGTEAFF. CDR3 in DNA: TGCGCCAGCAGCCGGGGGACAGGGGGCGGCACTGAAGCTTTCTTT.

DNA for the CDR3: TGCAGCGTGGACAGGGTAGGGGATGAAAAACTGTTTTTT. It specifies CSVDRVGDEKLFF. The chain employs TRBV29-1 and TRBJ1-4; 8 nucleotides line up with TRBD1. With V trimmed by 6 bases and J by 6 bases, 6 bases remained unmatched. In germline, CDR1 is SQVTM, CDR2 ANQGSEA. This CDR3 is 13 amino acids long.

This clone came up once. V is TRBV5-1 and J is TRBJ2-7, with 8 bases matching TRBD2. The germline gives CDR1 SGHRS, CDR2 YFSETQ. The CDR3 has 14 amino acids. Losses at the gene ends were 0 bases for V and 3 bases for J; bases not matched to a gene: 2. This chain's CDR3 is CASSLAGLDYEQYF. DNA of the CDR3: TGCGCCAGCAGCTTGGCGGGACTAGACTACGAGCAGTACTTC.

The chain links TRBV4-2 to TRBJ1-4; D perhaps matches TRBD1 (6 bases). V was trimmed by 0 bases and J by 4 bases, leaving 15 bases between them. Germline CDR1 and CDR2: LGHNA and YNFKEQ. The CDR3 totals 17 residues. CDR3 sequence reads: CASSQEGPGHINEKLFF. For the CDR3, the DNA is TGTGCCAGCAGCCAAGAGGGGCCGGGACATATTAATGAAAAACTGTTTTTT.

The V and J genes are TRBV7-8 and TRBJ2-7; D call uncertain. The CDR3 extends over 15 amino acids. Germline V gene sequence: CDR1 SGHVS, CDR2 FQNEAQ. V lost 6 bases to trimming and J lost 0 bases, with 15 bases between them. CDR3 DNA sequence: TGTGCCAGCAGTGCTGAGAGGATGAGCTCCTACGAGCAGTACTTC. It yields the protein CASSAERMSSYEQYF.

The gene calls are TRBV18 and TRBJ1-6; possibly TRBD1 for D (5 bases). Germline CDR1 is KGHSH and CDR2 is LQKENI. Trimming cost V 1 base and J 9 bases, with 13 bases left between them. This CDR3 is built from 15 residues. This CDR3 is CASSPLGRDPSPLHF. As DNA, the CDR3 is TGTGCCAGCTCACCACTCGGCAGGGATCCTTCACCCCTCCACTTT.

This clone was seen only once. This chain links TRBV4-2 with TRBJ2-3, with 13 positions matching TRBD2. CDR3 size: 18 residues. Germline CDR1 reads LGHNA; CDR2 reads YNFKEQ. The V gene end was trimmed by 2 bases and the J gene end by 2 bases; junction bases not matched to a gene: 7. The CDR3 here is CASSQTTSGGGPTDTQYF. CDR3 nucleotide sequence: TGTGCCAGCAGCCAAACAACTAGCGGGGGGGGCCCCACAGATACGCAGTATTTT.

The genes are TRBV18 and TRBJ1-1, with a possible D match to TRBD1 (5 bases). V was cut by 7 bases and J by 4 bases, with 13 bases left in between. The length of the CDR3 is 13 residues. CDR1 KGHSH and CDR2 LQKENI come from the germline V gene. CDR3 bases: TGTGCCAGCTTCAGGGATCTAAGCACTGAAGCTTTCTTT. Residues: CASFRDLSTEAFF.

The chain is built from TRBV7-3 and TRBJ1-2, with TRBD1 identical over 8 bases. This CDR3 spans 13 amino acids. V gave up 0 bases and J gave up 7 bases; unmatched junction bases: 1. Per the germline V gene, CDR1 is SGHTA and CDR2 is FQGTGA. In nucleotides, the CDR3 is TGTGCCAGCAGCTTAACGGGACAGGTTGGCTACACCTTC. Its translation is CASSLTGQVGYTF.

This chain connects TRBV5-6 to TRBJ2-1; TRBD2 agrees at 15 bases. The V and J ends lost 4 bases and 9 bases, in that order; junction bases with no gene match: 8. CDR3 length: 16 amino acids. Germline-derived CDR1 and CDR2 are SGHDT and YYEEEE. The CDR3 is CASSRSGLAGGSEQFF. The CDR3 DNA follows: TGTGCCAGCAGCCGCTCCGGACTAGCGGGGGGGAGTGAGCAGTTCTTC.

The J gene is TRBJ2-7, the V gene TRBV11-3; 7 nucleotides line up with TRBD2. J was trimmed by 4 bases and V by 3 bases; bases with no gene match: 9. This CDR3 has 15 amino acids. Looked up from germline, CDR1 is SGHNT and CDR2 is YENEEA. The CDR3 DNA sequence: TGTGCCAGCAGCTTGATTCGGACTAGTGGGTACGAGCAGTACTTC. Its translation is CASSLIRTSGYEQYF.

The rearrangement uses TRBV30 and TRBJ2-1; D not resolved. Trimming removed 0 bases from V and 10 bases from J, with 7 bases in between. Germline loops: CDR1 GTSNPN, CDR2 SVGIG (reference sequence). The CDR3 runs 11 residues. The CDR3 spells CAWSVKQEQFF. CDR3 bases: TGTGCCTGGAGTGTCAAACAGGAGCAGTTCTTC. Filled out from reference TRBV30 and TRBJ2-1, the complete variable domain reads SQTIHQWPATLVQPVGSPLSLECTVEGTSNPNLYWYRQAAGRGLQLLFYSVGIGQISSEVPQNLSASRPQDRQFILSSKKLLLSDSGFYLCAWSVKQEQFFGPGTRLTVL.

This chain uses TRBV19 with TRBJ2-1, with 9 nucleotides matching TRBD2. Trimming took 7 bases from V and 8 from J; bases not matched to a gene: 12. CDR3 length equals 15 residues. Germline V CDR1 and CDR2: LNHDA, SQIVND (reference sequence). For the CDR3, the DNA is TGTGCCAGTACCGTTCAGCAGGGACTAGCCCATGAGCAGTTCTTC. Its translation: CASTVQQGLAHEQFF.